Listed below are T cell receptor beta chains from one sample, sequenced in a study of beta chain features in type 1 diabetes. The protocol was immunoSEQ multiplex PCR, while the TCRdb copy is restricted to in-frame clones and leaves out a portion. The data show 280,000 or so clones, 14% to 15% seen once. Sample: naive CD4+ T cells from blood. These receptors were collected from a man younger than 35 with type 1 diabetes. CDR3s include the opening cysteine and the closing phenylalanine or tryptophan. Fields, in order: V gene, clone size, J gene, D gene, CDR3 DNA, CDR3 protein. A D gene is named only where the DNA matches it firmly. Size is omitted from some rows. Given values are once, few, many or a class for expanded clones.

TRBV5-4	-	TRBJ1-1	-	TGTGCCAGCAGCTTCCCGGGAGGGGTAGAAAAAGCTTTCTTT	CASSFPGGVEKAFF
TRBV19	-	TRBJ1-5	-	TGTGCCAGTAGTCTCAACCGGGACAACTATCAGCCCCAGCATTTT	CASSLNRDNYQPQHF
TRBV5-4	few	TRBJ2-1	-	TGTGCCAGCGTGGAGGGCGGAGGGAGGTCCTACAATGAGCAGTTCTTC	CASVEGGGRSYNEQFF
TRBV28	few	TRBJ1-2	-	TGTGCCAGCAGCAGGGCCGGACAAGGATTTTCTTATGGCTACACCTTC	CASSRAGQGFSYGYTF
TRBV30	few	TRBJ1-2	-	TGTGCCTGGACCGCGGGACTGGGAAACTATGGCTACACCTTC	CAWTAGLGNYGYTF
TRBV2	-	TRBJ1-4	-	TGTGCCAGCAAGACAGGCATTGAAAAACTGTTTTTT	CASKTGIEKLFF
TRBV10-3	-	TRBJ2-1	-	TGTGCCATCAGCCTGACAGCACCCAATGAGCAGTTCTTC	CAISLTAPNEQFF
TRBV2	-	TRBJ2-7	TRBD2	TGTGCCAGCAGAGAGCGGGAGAGCGGCGAGCAGTACTTC	CASRERESGEQYF
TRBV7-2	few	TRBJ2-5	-	TGTGCCAGCAGCTGGGACTCGACGTGGTGGTCGACCCAGTACTTC	CASSWDSTWWSTQYF
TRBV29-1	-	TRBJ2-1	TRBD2	TGCAGCGGCAGCGGGAGGGCCTACAATGAGCAGTTCTTC	CSGSGRAYNEQFF
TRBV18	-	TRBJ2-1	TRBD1	TGTGCCAGCTCACCGCCATCCCCGGGACAGAAGCAGTTCTTC	CASSPPSPGQKQFF
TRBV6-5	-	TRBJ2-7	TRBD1	TGTGCCAGCAGCCCGCCGGGACAGGGGAACGAGCAGTACTTC	CASSPPGQGNEQYF
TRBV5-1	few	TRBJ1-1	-	TGCGCCAGCAGCTTGGATCGGGTAGAAGCTTTCTTT	CASSLDRVEAFF
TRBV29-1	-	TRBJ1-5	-	TGCAGCGTTGTTGCGGGGGCGAGCAATCAGCCCCAGCATTTT	CSVVAGASNQPQHF
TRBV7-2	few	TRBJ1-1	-	TGTGCCAGCAGCTTAGCCGCGGGCACTGAAGCTTTCTTT	CASSLAAGTEAFF
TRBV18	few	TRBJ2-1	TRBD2	TGTGCCAGCTCACCGGCTAGCGGGGGGGCATCCGCCTACAATGAGCAGTTCTTC	CASSPASGGASAYNEQFF
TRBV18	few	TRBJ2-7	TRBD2	TGTGCCAGCTCACCGGGACTAGCGGAGAGCTCCTACGAGCAGTACTTC	CASSPGLAESSYEQYF
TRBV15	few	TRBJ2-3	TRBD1	TGTGCCACCAGCCCGGGACAGCATAGCACAGATACGCAGTATTTT	CATSPGQHSTDTQYF
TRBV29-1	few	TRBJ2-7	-	TGCAGCGTTGAAACTTATTACGAGCAGTACTTC	CSVETYYEQYF
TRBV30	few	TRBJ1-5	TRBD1	TGTGCCTGGAGTGTACGGTTTCTAGGGACAGATCGCAATCAGCCCCAGCATTTT	CAWSVRFLGTDRNQPQHF
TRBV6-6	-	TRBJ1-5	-	TGTGCCAGCAGCACCCGGACAGCCCTCAAGCCCCAGCATTTT	CASSTRTALKPQHF
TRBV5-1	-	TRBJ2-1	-	TGCGCCAGCAGCGGGCAGGTCTCCTACAATGAGCAGTTCTTC	CASSGQVSYNEQFF
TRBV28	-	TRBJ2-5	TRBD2	TGTGCCAGCAGTTCGTCTAGCGGGGGGTACCAAGAGACCCAGTACTTC	CASSSSSGGYQETQYF
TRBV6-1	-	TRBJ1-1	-	TGTGCCAGCAGTGACAGATACTATGAAGCTTTCTTT	CASSDRYYEAFF
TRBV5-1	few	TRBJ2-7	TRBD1	TGCGCCAGCAGCCAACGACAGGGTGTGTCCGAGCAGTACTTC	CASSQRQGVSEQYF
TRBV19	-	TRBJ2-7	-	TGTGCCAGTAGCCCAACCGAGGCGGGCACCTACGAGCAGTACTTC	CASSPTEAGTYEQYF
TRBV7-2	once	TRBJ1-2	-	TGTGCCAGCAGCTCGGGAGGCAGTAACTATGGCTACACCTTC	CASSSGGSNYGYTF
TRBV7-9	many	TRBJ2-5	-	TGTGCCACCAGCGGGCCGACCCAGTACTTC	CATSGPTQYF
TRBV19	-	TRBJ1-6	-	TGTGCCAGTAGTATTCGAACAGATCATAATTCACCCCTCCACTTT	CASSIRTDHNSPLHF
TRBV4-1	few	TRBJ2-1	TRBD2	TGCGCCAGCAGCCAAGGCCTAGCGGGGGGAAAGCAGTTCTTC	CASSQGLAGGKQFF
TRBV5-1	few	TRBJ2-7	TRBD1	TGCGCCAGCAGCTTGGGGGGACAGGACTACGAGCAGTACTTC	CASSLGGQDYEQYF
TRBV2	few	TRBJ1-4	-	TGTGCCAGCAGTGACTCGCAGGGGTTAAATGAAAAACTGTTTTTT	CASSDSQGLNEKLFF
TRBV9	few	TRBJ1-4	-	TGTGCCAGCAGCGTAGCGGGGGACTCAACTAATGAAAAACTGTTTTTT	CASSVAGDSTNEKLFF
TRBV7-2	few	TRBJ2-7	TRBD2	TGTGCCAGCAGCCTAGCGGGAGGGGACTCCTACGAGCAGTACTTC	CASSLAGGDSYEQYF
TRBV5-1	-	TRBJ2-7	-	TGCGCCAGCAGCTCGAACGCAGAGGGAAACGAGCAGTACTTC	CASSSNAEGNEQYF
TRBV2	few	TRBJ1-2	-	TGTGCCAGCACCATTTACTATGGCTACACCTTC	CASTIYYGYTF
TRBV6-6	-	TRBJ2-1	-	TGTGCCAGCAGTAAACAGGGCCCTCTGGACAATGAGCAGTTCTTC	CASSKQGPLDNEQFF
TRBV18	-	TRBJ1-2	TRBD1	TGTGCCAGCTCACCAAACTCGGTGGGACAGGGGAAGAAAGACACCTTC	CASSPNSVGQGKKDTF
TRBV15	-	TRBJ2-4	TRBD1	TGTGCCACCAGCAGAGAACAGGGGGCAACCAAAAACATTCAGTACTTC	CATSREQGATKNIQYF
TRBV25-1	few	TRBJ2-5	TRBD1	TGTGCCAGCAGCGCGACAGGGGGCAGAGAGACCCAGTACTTC	CASSATGGRETQYF
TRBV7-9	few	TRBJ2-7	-	TGTGCCAGCAGCTTTAAGACCGGGTCCCTATACGAGCAGTACTTC	CASSFKTGSLYEQYF
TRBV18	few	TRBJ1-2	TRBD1	TGTGCCAGCTCACCACCGGCAGGGGGGATCTATGGCTACACCTTC	CASSPPAGGIYGYTF
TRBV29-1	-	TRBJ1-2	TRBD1	TGCAGCGTGCGGCAGGGGGCTAATGGCTACACCTTC	CSVRQGANGYTF
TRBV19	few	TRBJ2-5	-	TGTGCCAGTAGCCCTATGGCGGTTTCAGAGACCCAGTACTTC	CASSPMAVSETQYF
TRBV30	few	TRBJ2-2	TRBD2	TGTGCCTCTGAGACTCGGGGACTACCTGCGAACACCGGGGAGCTGTTTTTT	CASETRGLPANTGELFF
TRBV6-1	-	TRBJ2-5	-	TGTGCCAGCAGACCGGTGGAAGAGACCCAGTACTTC	CASRPVEETQYF
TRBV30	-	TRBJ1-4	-	TGTGCCTGGAATGGGGGGTCGGGGTCAACTAATGAAAAACTGTTTTTT	CAWNGGSGSTNEKLFF
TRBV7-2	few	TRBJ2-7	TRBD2	TGTGCCAGCAGTGGCGGCGGCGGGGGACTACCCTACGAGCAGTACTTC	CASSGGGGGLPYEQYF
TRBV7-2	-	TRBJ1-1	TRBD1	TGTGCCAGCAGCTTAGATCGACAGGGTTATGAGGCTTTCTTT	CASSLDRQGYEAFF
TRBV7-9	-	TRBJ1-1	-	TGTGCCAGCAGCTTAGTTACGGGAACTGAAGCTTTCTTT	CASSLVTGTEAFF
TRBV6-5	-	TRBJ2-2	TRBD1	TGTGCCAGCAGTTTAGACAGGGAACCCGGGGAGCTGTTTTTT	CASSLDREPGELFF
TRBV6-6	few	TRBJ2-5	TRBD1	TGTGCCAGCAGTTACCGGACAGGGAAAGTAGAGACCCAGTACTTC	CASSYRTGKVETQYF
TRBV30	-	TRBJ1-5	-	TGTGCCTGGACTCCGCCGGTGGAGGGCTATAGCAATCAGCCCCAGCATTTT	CAWTPPVEGYSNQPQHF
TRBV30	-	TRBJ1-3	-	TGTGCCTGGAGTGCAGGAGGAAACACCATATATTTT	CAWSAGGNTIYF
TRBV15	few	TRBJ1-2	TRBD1	TGTGCCACCAGCAGGGGGCAGGGGGATCATGGCTACACCTTC	CATSRGQGDHGYTF